This TCR beta chain was retrieved from a study of regulatory T cells in long-lasting Graves disease. Findings of the study overall: For persistent Graves' patients, TCR diversity was lower than for newly diagnosed ones.

CDR3 regions were amplified by Arm-PCR using iRepertoire HTBI primers to build TCR beta libraries. TCRdb processed the multiplex PCR reads anew with MiXCR; each CDR3 protein has one entry. The sample lists about 540,000 distinct CDR3 sequences; roughly 14% were seen once. A remark on this clonotype: Its antigen is unidentified. This may arise from a read error, as a much more abundant clone is one base away.

Time point: newly diagnosed GD, antithyroid drugs for less than 3 months. PBMCs provided the RNA from which the TCR library was made. The same sample was also used in a study of T cells in Graves' hyperthyroidism and ophthalmopathy.

This receptor was taken from a man in his thirties or forties with Graves disease. This specimen consisted of peripheral blood mononuclear cells (PBMCs), obtained at new diagnosis, from a patient treated with antithyroid drugs.

This CDR3 is CASSLVSGNTEAFF. The CDR3 DNA is TGTGCCAGCAGTCTGGTGTCGGGGAACACTGAAGCTTTCTTT. V and J are TRBV7-9 and TRBJ1-1; D is ambiguous. Trimming removed 6 bases from V and 1 base from J, with 12 bases in between. Germline-derived CDR1 and CDR2 are SEHNR and FQNEAQ (reference sequence). The CDR3 is made up of 14 amino acids.